Following are 21 T cell receptor beta chains from one sample sequenced in a study of blood T cell repertoires in COVID-19. The repertoire was sequenced with immunoSEQ multiplex PCR; TCRdb's copy has only in-frame clones and lacks some. The repertoire includes 140,000 or so clones, approximately 90% of them detected once, and around 8.6% sits in the top ten. Sequencing was performed on peripheral blood. The receptors were gathered from a woman aged 50 to 60 with active or convalescent COVID-19.

The CDR3 nucleotides are TGTGCCAGCAGCTTAGCCGGACAGAGCACCGGGGAGCTGTTTTTT. This encodes CASSLAGQSTGELFF. V usage is TRBV11-2 and J usage is TRBJ2-2; possible D gene TRBD1, 6 bases. The germline V gene has CDR1 SGHAT and CDR2 FQNNGV. The CDR3 is 15 amino acids. The ends were cut back, 1 base at V and 4 bases at J, with 10 bases in the middle.

The genes are TRBV7-2 and TRBJ1-5; 9 bases map to TRBD1. V lost 5 bases and J lost 1; bases outside the gene matches: 12. Looked up from germline, CDR1 is SGHTA and CDR2 is FQGNSA. CDR3 length equals 18 residues. Here the CDR3 reads CASSARGTGSLSNQPQHF. The CDR3 coding sequence is TGTGCCAGCAGCGCGCGGGGGACAGGGAGTTTGAGCAATCAGCCCCAGCATTTT.

The CDR3 loop is CASSLPGGPWGNEQFF. The DNA of the CDR3 is TGTGCCAGCAGCTTACCGGGGGGGCCATGGGGCAATGAGCAGTTCTTC. This rearrangement joins TRBV13 to TRBJ2-1, with 8 bases fitting TRBD2. Trimming took 2 bases from V and 6 from J; bases not matched to a gene: 9. Germline-derived CDR1 and CDR2 are PRHDT and FYEKMQ (reference sequence). The CDR3 totals 16 residues.

This clone was recorded only once. The chain uses TRBV7-9 and TRBJ1-6, with 7 bases that match TRBD1. V gave up 5 bases and J gave up 7 bases; unmatched junction bases: 8. The CDR3 totals 15 residues. Germline-derived CDR1 and CDR2 are SEHNR and FQNEAQ (reference sequence). The CDR3 nucleotides read TGTGCCAGCAGCCTTCGACAGGGACCCAATTCACCCCTCCACTTT. It yields the protein CASSLRQGPNSPLHF.

V gene TRBV6-1 combines with J gene TRBJ1-5; TRBD1 might be the D (5 bases). In germline, CDR1 is MNHNS, CDR2 SASEGT. This CDR3 spans 15 amino acids. V lost 1 base, J lost 4 bases, and 11 bases lay in between. CDR3 amino acids: CASSEGQILNQPQHF. Here the CDR3 DNA reads TGTGCCAGCAGTGAAGGACAGATTCTTAATCAGCCCCAGCATTTT.

The DNA for the CDR3 is TGTGCCAGCAGTTTTCGGGGGTGGAATGGCTACACCTTC. The encoded protein is CASSFRGWNGYTF. The chain has TRBV28 and TRBJ1-2; possible D gene TRBD1, 5 bases. There are 13 residues in the CDR3. Trimming removed 3 bases from V and 6 bases from J, with 11 bases in between. The V gene's germline CDR1 is MDHEN and CDR2 SYDVKM.

This clone has a single count. The V call is TRBV6-5, the J call TRBJ1-2, with TRBD1 matching over 7 bases. Germline loops: CDR1 MNHEY, CDR2 SVGAGI. V lost 6 bases and J lost 7; bases outside the gene matches: 5. The CDR3 runs 12 residues. CDR3 DNA: TGTGCCAGCAGGTCCTGGGACAGTGGCTACACCTTC. It specifies CASRSWDSGYTF.

CDR3 in DNA: TGTGCCAGCAGCCAAGGTGACCTAGGTGGGCAGTTCTTC. Its protein is CASSQGDLGGQFF. This chain uses TRBV3-1 (or the pseudogene TRBV3-2) with TRBJ2-1; the D is unclear. V shed 1 base and J shed 12 bases, with 13 bases lying between them. The CDR3 consists of 13 residues. CDR1 is LGHDT and CDR2 is YNNKEL in the germline V gene (reference sequence).

V gene TRBV5-6 combines with J gene TRBJ1-1, with 9 nucleotides matching TRBD1. Germline V gene sequence: CDR1 SGHDT, CDR2 YYEEEE. The CDR3 sequence is 17 residues long. The V and J ends lost 0 bases and 0 bases, in that order; junction bases with no gene match: 6. The CDR3 loop is CASSLVGQGAMNTEAFF. CDR3 sequence (DNA): TGTGCCAGCAGCTTGGTGGGACAGGGAGCCATGAACACTGAAGCTTTCTTT.

This rearrangement joins TRBV6-1 to TRBJ2-5; TRBD2 aligns across 13 bases. Trimming took 1 base from V and 2 from J; bases not matched to a gene: 7. Germline-derived CDR1 and CDR2 are MNHNS and SASEGT. The CDR3 loop spans 18 amino acids. The CDR3 region has the DNA TGTGCCAGCAGTGAAGGACTAGCGGGAGGCCGTTATCAAGAGACCCAGTACTTC. It is translated as CASSEGLAGGRYQETQYF.

Points on this clone: The germline gene is not matched at one end of the junction; a read error may be the cause. This chain's CDR3 is CASMEGEVRF. The CDR3 region has the DNA TGTGCCAGTATGGAGGGTGAGGTCCGCTTT. This rearrangement joins TRBV6-6 to TRBJ1-1; D gene uncertain. Germline values: CDR1 MNHNY, CDR2 SVGAGI (reference sequence). The CDR3 has 10 residues.

This sequence joins TRBV18 and TRBJ2-6, with a weak D call TRBD1 (6 bases). Germline assignment: CDR1 KGHSH and CDR2 LQKENI. The CDR3 runs 17 residues. Trimming shortened V by 3 bases and J by 2 bases, and 14 bases separated the two germline ends. The CDR3 protein is CASSPLQGSAGANVLTF. The CDR3 DNA sequence: TGTGCCAGCTCACCCCTACAGGGATCAGCTGGGGCCAACGTCCTGACTTTC.

CDR3 residues: CASSVTSGYTGELFF. The CDR3 region has the DNA TGTGCCAGCAGCGTGACTAGCGGCTACACCGGGGAGCTGTTTTTT. The J gene is TRBJ2-2, the V gene TRBV7-2, with 9 bases identical to TRBD2. Germline CDR1 and CDR2: SGHTA and FQGNSA. Trimming took 5 bases from V and 3 from J; bases not matched to a gene: 4. The CDR3 spans 15 residues.

This chain links TRBV30 with TRBJ2-7; no definite D call. Trimming took 4 bases from V and 3 from J, leaving 13 bases between them. This CDR3 is built from 13 residues. Germline V gene sequence: CDR1 GTSNPN, CDR2 SVGIG (reference sequence). CDR3 nucleotides: TGTGCCTGGAATGAGCGTTCCAACTACGAGCAGTACTTC. Protein product: CAWNERSNYEQYF.

This rearrangement joins TRBV29-1 to TRBJ1-1; D might be TRBD1 (5 bases). The V gene lost 4 bases and the J gene lost 6 bases, with 9 bases spanning the gap. CDR3 length equals 11 residues. Germline assignment: CDR1 SQVTM and CDR2 ANQGSEA. The CDR3 reads CSVVRGSEAFF. DNA of the CDR3: TGCAGCGTTGTAAGGGGCTCTGAAGCTTTCTTT.

This rearrangement joins TRBV30 to TRBJ1-1, with D possibly being TRBD1 (6 bases). Germline lookup yields CDR1 GTSNPN and CDR2 SVGIG (reference sequence). The CDR3 is made up of 13 amino acids. V lost 4 bases, J lost 10 bases, and 19 bases lay in between. The CDR3 nucleotides read TGTGCCTGGATCCTCCCACAGGGCAGTAGAGCTTTCTTT. Encoded protein: CAWILPQGSRAFF.

This rearrangement joins TRBV6-6 to TRBJ2-7; D may be TRBD2 (5 bases). The CDR3 is 11 amino acids. Per the germline V gene, CDR1 is MNHNY and CDR2 is SVGAGI (reference sequence). Trimming stripped 5 bases from V and 10 bases from J, with 12 bases between. CDR3 coding DNA: TGTGCCAGCAGTCCTGACTACGGACAGTACTTC. Protein: CASSPDYGQYF.

This clone was seen only a few times. The chain links TRBV15 to TRBJ1-1; no reliable D call. Deletions cut 5 bases from V and 1 base from J, with 14 bases between. The CDR3 has 15 residues. Germline CDR1 and CDR2: LNHNV and YYDKDF (reference sequence). CDR3 protein: CATSPWEEENTEAFF. DNA of the CDR3: TGTGCCACCAGCCCATGGGAGGAGGAGAACACTGAAGCTTTCTTT.

This sequence joins TRBV7-6 and TRBJ1-2; 9 positions match TRBD1. This CDR3 is 15 amino acids long. The germline gives CDR1 SGHVS, CDR2 FNYEAQ. V was pared by 1 base and J by 8 bases, with 8 bases of the junction left unmatched. CDR3 protein: CASSLGGTGYDGYTF. CDR3 in DNA: TGTGCCAGCAGCTTAGGGGGGACAGGGTACGACGGCTACACCTTC. Combining the CDR3 with reference TRBV7-6 and TRBJ1-2 gives the whole variable domain GAGVSQSPRYKVTKRGQDVALRCDPISGHVSLYWYRQALGQGPEFLTYFNYEAQQDKSGLPNDRFSAERPEGSISTLTIQRTEQRDSAMYRCASSLGGTGYDGYTFGSGTRLTVV.

The chain links TRBV10-3 to TRBJ1-2, with D perhaps TRBD1 (5 bases). Germline CDR1 and CDR2: ENHRY and SYGVKD. There are 16 residues in the CDR3. V lost 7 bases, J lost 2 bases, and 20 bases lay in between. CDR3 sequence reads: CAIIGEKYGENYGYTF. In nucleotides, the CDR3 is TGTGCCATCATAGGGGAAAAGTATGGCGAAAACTATGGCTACACCTTC.

This clone was found once. V usage is TRBV4-3 and J usage is TRBJ1-6; tentative D call: TRBD1 (6 bases). This CDR3 is built from 15 residues. CDR1 is LGHNA and CDR2 is YSLEER in the germline V gene. With 1 base removed from V and 7 bases from J, the gap between germline ends came to 11 bases. The CDR3 spells CASSQGAGENSPLHF. The CDR3 coding sequence is TGCGCCAGCAGCCAAGGGGCAGGGGAAAATTCACCCCTCCACTTT.